Below, one TCR beta chain is given with its context. This entry comes from a study of blood T cell repertoires in COVID-19. Study information: The cDNA or gDNA used as material had been derived from T cells, B-cell-depleted T cells, or PBMCs.

V lost 4 bases and J lost 1; bases outside the gene matches: 2. The CDR3 has 15 residues. The V gene's germline CDR1 is ENHRY and CDR2 SYGVKD. In the original processing: Researchers report that nucleated cell counts were estimated from reference gene primer amplification. The data were produced by immunoSEQ multiplex PCR, yet TCRdb's version contains in-frame clones alone and is incomplete. Clone size and V and J calls were adopted from that table, with D and trimming inferred from the DNA. Of 130,000 to 150,000 clones in the sample, about 85% are singletons; the top ten hold approximately 2.5%. The sequence was obtained from a human donor with acute or convalescent COVID-19. The donor label of this sample is uncertain. The chain employs TRBV10-3 and TRBJ2-5, with TRBD2 matching over 11 bases. The material sequenced was peripheral blood. CDR3 loop: CAISVAGGTQETQYF. The CDR3 DNA follows: TGTGCCATCAGTGTAGCGGGAGGGACCCAAGAGACCCAGTACTTC.